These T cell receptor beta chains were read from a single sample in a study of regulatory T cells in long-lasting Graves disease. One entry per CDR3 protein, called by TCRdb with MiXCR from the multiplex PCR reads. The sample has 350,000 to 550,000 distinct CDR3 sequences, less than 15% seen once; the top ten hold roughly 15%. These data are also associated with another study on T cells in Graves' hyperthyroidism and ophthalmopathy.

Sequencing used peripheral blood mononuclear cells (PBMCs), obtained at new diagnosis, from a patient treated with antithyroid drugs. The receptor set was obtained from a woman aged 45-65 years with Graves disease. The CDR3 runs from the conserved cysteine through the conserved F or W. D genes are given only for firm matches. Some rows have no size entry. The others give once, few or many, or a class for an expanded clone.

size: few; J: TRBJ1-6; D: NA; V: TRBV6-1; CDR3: CASRATMGWNSPLHF; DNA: TGTGCCAGCAGAGCGACAATGGGGTGGAATTCACCCCTCCACTTT
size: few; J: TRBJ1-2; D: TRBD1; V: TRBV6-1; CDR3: CASSQAGTGVWVGYTF; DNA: TGTGCCAGCAGTCAAGCCGGGACAGGGGTTTGGGTAGGCTACACCTTC
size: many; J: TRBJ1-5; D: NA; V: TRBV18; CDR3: CASSPGGRQPQHF; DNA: TGTGCCAGCTCACCAGGGGGCCGTCAGCCCCAGCATTTT
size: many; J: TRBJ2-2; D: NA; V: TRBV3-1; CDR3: CASSQASGHTGELFF; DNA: TGTGCCAGCAGCCAAGCTTCGGGACACACCGGGGAGCTGTTTTTT
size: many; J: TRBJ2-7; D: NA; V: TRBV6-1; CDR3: CASSQRQVGYEQYF; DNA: TGTGCCAGCAGCCAGCGGCAGGTGGGCTACGAGCAGTACTTC
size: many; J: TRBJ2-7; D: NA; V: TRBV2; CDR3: CASSADGNYEQYF; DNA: TGTGCCAGCAGCGCGGACGGGAACTACGAGCAGTACTTC
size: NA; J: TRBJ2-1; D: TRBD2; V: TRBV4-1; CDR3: CASSQEGGPGYNEQFF; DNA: TGCGCCAGCAGCCAAGAGGGAGGGCCCGGCTATAATGAGCAGTTCTTC
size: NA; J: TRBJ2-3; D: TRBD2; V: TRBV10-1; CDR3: CASSASGRDTQYF; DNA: TGCGCCAGCAGCGCTAGCGGGAGAGATACGCAGTATTTT
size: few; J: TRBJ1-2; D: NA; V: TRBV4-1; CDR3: CASHGDGTNNYGYTF; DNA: TGCGCCAGCCATGGGGACGGAACCAATAACTATGGCTACACCTTC
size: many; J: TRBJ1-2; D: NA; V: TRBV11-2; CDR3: CASSPHSDYGYTF; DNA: TGTGCCAGCAGCCCCCATTCTGACTATGGCTACACCTTC
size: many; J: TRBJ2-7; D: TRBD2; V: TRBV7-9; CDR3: CASSPAIGGAGEQYF; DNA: TGTGCCAGCAGCCCCGCTATCGGGGGGGCGGGCGAGCAGTACTTC
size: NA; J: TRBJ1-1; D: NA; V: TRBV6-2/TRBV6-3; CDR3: CASTVSRFNAFF; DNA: TGTGCCAGCACTGTGTCCCGGTTCAATGCTTTCTTT
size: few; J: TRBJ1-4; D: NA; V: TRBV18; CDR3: CASSPRDATNEKLFF; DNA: TGTGCCAGCTCACCACGGGATGCAACTAATGAAAAACTGTTTTTT
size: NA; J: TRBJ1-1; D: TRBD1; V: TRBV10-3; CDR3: CAISGDRGRETEAFF; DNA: TGTGCCATCAGTGGGGACAGGGGGCGGGAAACTGAAGCTTTCTTT
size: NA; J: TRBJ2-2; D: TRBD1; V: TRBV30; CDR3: CAWSSGQGLTGELFF; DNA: TGTGCCTGGAGTTCGGGACAGGGGCTCACCGGGGAGCTGTTTTTT
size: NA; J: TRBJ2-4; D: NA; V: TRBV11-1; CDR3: CASSQDIKTGQLAKNIQYF; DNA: TGCGCCAGCAGCCAAGATATTAAGACAGGACAGCTAGCCAAAAACATTCAGTACTTC